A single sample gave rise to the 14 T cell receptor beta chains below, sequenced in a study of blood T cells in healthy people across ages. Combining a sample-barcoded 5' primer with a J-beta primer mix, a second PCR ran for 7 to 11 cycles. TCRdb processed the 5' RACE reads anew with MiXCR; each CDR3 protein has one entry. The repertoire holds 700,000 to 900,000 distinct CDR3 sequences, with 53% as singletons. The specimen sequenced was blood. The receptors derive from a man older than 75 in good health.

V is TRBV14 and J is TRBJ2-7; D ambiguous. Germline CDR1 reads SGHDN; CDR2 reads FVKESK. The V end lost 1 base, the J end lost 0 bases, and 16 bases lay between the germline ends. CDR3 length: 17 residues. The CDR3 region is CASSQGVGRSNSYEQYF. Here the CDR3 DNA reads TGTGCCAGCAGCCAAGGGGTAGGACGGTCAAACTCCTACGAGCAGTACTTC.

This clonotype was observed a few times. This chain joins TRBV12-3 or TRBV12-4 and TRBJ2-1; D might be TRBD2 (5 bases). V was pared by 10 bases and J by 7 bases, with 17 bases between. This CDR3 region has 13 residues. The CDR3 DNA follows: TGTGCCATAAAGGGTAACGAGCGGAATGAGCAGTTCTTC. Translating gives CAIKGNERNEQFF.

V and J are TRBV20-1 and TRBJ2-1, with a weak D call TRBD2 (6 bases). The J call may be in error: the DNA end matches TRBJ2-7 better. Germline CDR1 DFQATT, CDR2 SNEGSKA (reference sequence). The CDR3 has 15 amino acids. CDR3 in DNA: TGCAGTGCTAGGGCCCTCGGGAGCTCCTACAATGAGCAGTACTTC. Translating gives CSARALGSSYNEQYF.

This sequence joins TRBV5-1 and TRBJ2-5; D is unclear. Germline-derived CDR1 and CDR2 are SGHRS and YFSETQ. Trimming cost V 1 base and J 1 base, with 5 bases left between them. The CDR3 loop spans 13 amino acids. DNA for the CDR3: TGCGCCAGCAGCTTGAGCCCCCAAGAGACCCAGTACTTC. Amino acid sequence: CASSLSPQETQYF.

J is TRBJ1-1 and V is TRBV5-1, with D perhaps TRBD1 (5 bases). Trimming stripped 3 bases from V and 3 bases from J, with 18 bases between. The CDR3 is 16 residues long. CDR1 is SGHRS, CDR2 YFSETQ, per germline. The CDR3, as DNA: TGCGCCAGCAGCTACTTAGCCGGGGGAGATTACACTGAAGCTTTCTTT. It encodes CASSYLAGGDYTEAFF.

The CDR3 nucleotides are TGTGCCAGCAGTGCCGGGGACAGCCTTTCACCCCTCCACTTT. Its protein product is CASSAGDSLSPLHF. This rearrangement joins TRBV6-1 to TRBJ1-6, with 7 nucleotides matching TRBD1. CDR1 and CDR2 (germline): MNHNS, SASEGT. The junction had 6 bases not matched to a gene; V was cut back by 4 bases and J by 9 bases. This CDR3 region has 14 residues.

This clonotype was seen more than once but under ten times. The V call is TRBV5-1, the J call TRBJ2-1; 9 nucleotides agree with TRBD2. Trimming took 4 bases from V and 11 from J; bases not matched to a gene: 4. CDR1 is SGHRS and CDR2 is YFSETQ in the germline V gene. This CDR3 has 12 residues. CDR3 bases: TGCGCCAGCAGCGTCGGACTAGCGCAGCAGTTCTTC. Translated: CASSVGLAQQFF.

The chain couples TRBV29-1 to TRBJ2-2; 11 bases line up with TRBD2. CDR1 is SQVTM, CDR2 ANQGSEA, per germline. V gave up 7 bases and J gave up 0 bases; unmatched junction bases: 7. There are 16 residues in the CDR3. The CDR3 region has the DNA TGCAGCGCAACGGGACTAGCGGATTCGAACACCGGGGAGCTGTTTTTT. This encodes CSATGLADSNTGELFF.

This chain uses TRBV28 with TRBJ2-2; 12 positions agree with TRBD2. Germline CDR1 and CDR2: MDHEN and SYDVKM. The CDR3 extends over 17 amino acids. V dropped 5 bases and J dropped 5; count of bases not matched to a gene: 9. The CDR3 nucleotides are TGTGCCAGCAGTGCCCTTAGACTAGCGGGAGTAACCGGGGAGCTGTTTTTT. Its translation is CASSALRLAGVTGELFF.

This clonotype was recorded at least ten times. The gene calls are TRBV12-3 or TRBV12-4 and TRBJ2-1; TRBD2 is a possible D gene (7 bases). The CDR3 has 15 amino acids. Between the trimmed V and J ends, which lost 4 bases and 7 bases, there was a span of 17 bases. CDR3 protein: CASSSTAEGGNEQFF. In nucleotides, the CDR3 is TGTGCCAGCAGTTCCACAGCGGAGGGGGGGAATGAGCAGTTCTTC.

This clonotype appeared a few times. The CDR3 is CALAAFSTDTQYF. The CDR3 DNA follows: TGTGCGCTGGCGGCGTTCAGCACAGATACGCAGTATTTT. V and J are TRBV10-3 and TRBJ2-3; D ambiguous. This CDR3 is 13 amino acids long. Germline V lookup: CDR1 ENHRY, CDR2 SYGVKD.

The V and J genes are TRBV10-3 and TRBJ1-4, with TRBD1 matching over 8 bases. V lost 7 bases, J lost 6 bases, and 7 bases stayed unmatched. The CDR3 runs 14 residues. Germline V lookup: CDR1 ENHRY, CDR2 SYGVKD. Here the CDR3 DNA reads TGTGCCATCAAGGCCGCGGACAGGGATGAAAAACTGTTTTTT. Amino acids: CAIKAADRDEKLFF.

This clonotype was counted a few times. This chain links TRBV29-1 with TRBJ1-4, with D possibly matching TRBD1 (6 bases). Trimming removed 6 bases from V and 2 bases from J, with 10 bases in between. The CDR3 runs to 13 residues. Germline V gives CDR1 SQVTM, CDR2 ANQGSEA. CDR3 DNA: TGCAGCGTCCGAGGACAGACTAATGAAAAACTGTTTTTT. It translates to CSVRGQTNEKLFF. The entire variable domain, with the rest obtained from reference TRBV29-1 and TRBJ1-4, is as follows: SAVISQKPSRDICQRGTSLTIQCQVDSQVTMMFWYRQQPGQSLTLIATANQGSEATYESGFVIDKFPISRPNLTFSTLTVSNMSPEDSSIYLCSVRGQTNEKLFFGSGTQLSVL.

The CDR3 bases are TGCGCCAGCAGCTTGGGGGGTCCCTCCCTTTACGAGCAGTACTTC. Translating it yields CASSLGGPSLYEQYF. J is TRBJ2-5 and V is TRBV5-1; no reliable D call. TRBJ2-7 explains the end of the DNA better; the J call may be wrong. Germline V gene data show CDR1 as SGHRS and CDR2 as YFSETQ. CDR3 size: 15 residues.